The 29 T cell receptor beta chains given below trace back to one sample, sequenced in a study of blood T cell repertoires in COVID-19. Profiled with immunoSEQ multiplex PCR; TCRdb holds only in-frame clones, not every one. The top ten hold approximately 9.9% of the sample, which has roughly 200,000 clones, roughly 76% seen once. The specimen sequenced was peripheral blood. The receptors derive from a woman aged 40 to 50 with COVID-19, enrolled during active disease.

This clone was detected a few times. The chain uses TRBV27 and TRBJ2-7; 7 bases fit TRBD2. CDR3 size: 13 residues. Germline V gene lookup returns CDR1 MNHEY and CDR2 SMNVEV (reference sequence). V was pared by 6 bases and J by 0 bases, with 2 bases of the junction left unmatched. CDR3 residues: CASRGRDSYEQYF. The CDR3 DNA follows: TGTGCCAGCAGGGGGAGGGACTCCTACGAGCAGTACTTC.

This rearrangement joins TRBV4-1 to TRBJ1-2; D may be TRBD1 (5 bases). Germline values: CDR1 MGHRA, CDR2 YSYEKL. V was shortened by 3 bases and J by 0 bases, with 17 bases between the two germline ends. The CDR3 totals 17 residues. The CDR3 DNA follows: TGCGCCAGCAGCCATGTCGGGTCGCCAGGGTCTAACTATGGCTACACCTTC. Its translation: CASSHVGSPGSNYGYTF.

This clone is a singleton in its sample. The chain combines TRBV4-1 with TRBJ1-4; no clear D gene. Trimming cost V 3 bases and J 7 bases, with 18 bases left between them. Germline V gene data show CDR1 as MGHRA and CDR2 as YSYEKL. The CDR3 has 16 amino acids. The CDR3 sequence: CASSHPRAIRGEKLFF. In DNA form, the CDR3 reads TGCGCCAGCAGCCACCCCCGGGCCATCCGGGGTGAAAAACTGTTTTTT.

The rearrangement links TRBV25-1 to TRBJ1-2; the match to TRBD1 covers 9 bases. After removal of 6 bases from V and 4 bases from J, the junction contained 3 bases not matched to a gene. This CDR3 is 13 amino acids long. Germline loops: CDR1 MGHDK, CDR2 SYGVNS. Written as DNA, the CDR3 is TGTGCCAGCAGATCGACAGGGGGCTATGGCTACACCTTC. Translated: CASRSTGGYGYTF.

The chain recombines TRBV15 with TRBJ2-3; 10 bases align to TRBD2. CDR3 length: 16 residues. The ends lost 3 bases at V and 4 bases at J; junction bases unmatched: 7. The germline gives CDR1 LNHNV, CDR2 YYDKDF (reference sequence). Written as DNA, the CDR3 is TGTGCCACCAGCAGCTTAGCGGGGGGAGGCGCAGATACGCAGTATTTT. Its translation is CATSSLAGGGADTQYF.

V and J are TRBV6-4 and TRBJ2-1; weak D call: TRBD2 (7 bases). The CDR3 sequence is 17 residues long. V lost 1 base and J lost 7, with 20 bases in between. The germline gives CDR1 MRHNA, CDR2 SNTAGT. CDR3 amino acids: CASSDFFRRGGINEQFF. The CDR3 DNA follows: TGTGCCAGCAGTGACTTCTTTCGCAGGGGAGGGATAAATGAGCAGTTCTTC.

V and J are TRBV4-1 and TRBJ2-1; a weak D match, TRBD2 (5 bases). Trimming cost V 5 bases and J 9 bases, with 23 bases left between them. Germline CDR1 reads MGHRA; CDR2 reads YSYEKL. There are 16 residues in the CDR3. The CDR3 sequence is CASSSTSGPRGSEQFF. CDR3 bases: TGCGCCAGCAGCTCTACTTCAGGTCCACGGGGTAGTGAGCAGTTCTTC.

This clone was detected only once. This chain uses TRBV13 with TRBJ2-1; tentative D call: TRBD1 (6 bases). Trimming removed 4 bases at V and 1 base at J, with 14 bases between. The germline V gene has CDR1 PRHDT and CDR2 FYEKMQ (reference sequence). There are 16 residues in the CDR3. The CDR3 nucleotides are TGTGCCAGCAGCTCGCGAGGGGGTGGGTCCTACAATGAGCAGTTCTTC. Residues: CASSSRGGGSYNEQFF.

The chain links TRBV28 to TRBJ1-1; D ambiguous. The germline gives CDR1 MDHEN, CDR2 SYDVKM. V shed 6 bases and J shed 4 bases, with 15 bases lying between them. The CDR3 is 14 residues long. CDR3 in amino acids: CASRTLGVGTEAFF. DNA of the CDR3: TGTGCCAGCAGGACTCTCGGAGTCGGCACTGAAGCTTTCTTT.

CDR3 DNA sequence: TGTGCCAGCAGCCCCGAGGTCGGGATTAGTGAGCAGTTCTTC. Its protein is CASSPEVGISEQFF. The chain links TRBV9 to TRBJ2-1; maybe TRBD2 (5 bases). Germline V lookup: CDR1 SGDLS, CDR2 YYNGEE. V was trimmed by 4 bases and J by 9 bases, leaving 17 bases between them. This CDR3 is built from 14 residues.

V and J are TRBV6-6 and TRBJ1-4, with a possible D match to TRBD1 (6 bases). Trimming pared 6 bases from V and 4 bases from J, leaving 15 bases between. This CDR3 is built from 15 residues. The germline gives CDR1 MNHNY, CDR2 SVGAGI (reference sequence). In nucleotides, the CDR3 is TGTGCCAGCAGGGACAGCATTGGGATTAATGAAAAACTGTTTTTT. Translated: CASRDSIGINEKLFF.

This chain joins TRBV29-1 and TRBJ1-2; a weak D match, TRBD1 (6 bases). This CDR3 is built from 13 residues. V lost 7 bases, J lost 5 bases, and 17 bases lay in between. Per germline, CDR1 SQVTM and CDR2 ANQGSEA. CDR3 loop: CSGSGGPRYGYTF. The CDR3 coding sequence is TGCAGCGGCTCTGGGGGCCCTCGGTATGGCTACACCTTC. The entire variable domain, with the rest obtained from reference TRBV29-1 and TRBJ1-2, is as follows: SAVISQKPSRDICQRGTSLTIQCQVDSQVTMMFWYRQQPGQSLTLIATANQGSEATYESGFVIDKFPISRPNLTFSTLTVSNMSPEDSSIYLCSGSGGPRYGYTFGSGTRLTVV.

This chain uses TRBV6-2 or TRBV6-3 with TRBJ1-1; D is unresolved. The CDR3 sequence is 14 residues long. Trimming stripped 0 bases from V and 6 bases from J, with 11 bases between. Germline CDR1 and CDR2: MNHEY and SVGEGT. The DNA of the CDR3 is TGTGCCAGCAGTTACTCGGAGGATATCTCTGAAGCTTTCTTT. This encodes CASSYSEDISEAFF.

V gene TRBV15 combines with J gene TRBJ2-2; TRBD1 aligns across 8 bases. The CDR3 runs to 17 residues. V was clipped by 2 bases and J by 4 bases; unmatched bases: 9. Germline V gives CDR1 LNHNV, CDR2 YYDKDF (reference sequence). The CDR3 DNA is TGTGCCACCAGCAGACTCCTCGGCAGGGGGCTCACCGGGGAGCTGTTTTTT. It codes for CATSRLLGRGLTGELFF.

The sample holds one count of this clone. CDR3 loop: CASSHSRGGVGETQYF. The CDR3 nucleotides are TGTGCCAGCAGCCACAGCCGCGGAGGGGTTGGAGAGACCCAGTACTTC. The rearrangement links TRBV14 to TRBJ2-5; the D gene is possibly TRBD2 (6 bases). CDR3 size: 16 residues. Looked up from germline, CDR1 is SGHDN and CDR2 is FVKESK. Trimming shortened V by 3 bases and J by 4 bases, and 18 bases separated the two germline ends.

The chain employs TRBV3-1 (or the pseudogene TRBV3-2) and TRBJ2-7, with TRBD2 identical over 10 bases. Germline-derived CDR1 and CDR2 are LGHDT and YNNKEL (reference sequence). V shed 2 bases, J shed 3 bases, and the junction held 4 bases outside the gene matches. This CDR3 contains 15 residues. The CDR3 loop reads CASSQFASGSYEQYF. Here the CDR3 DNA reads TGTGCCAGCAGCCAATTTGCTAGCGGGAGCTACGAGCAGTACTTC.

This sequence joins TRBV3-1 (or the pseudogene TRBV3-2) and TRBJ2-5, with 11 bases lining up with TRBD2. The germline V gene has CDR1 LGHDT and CDR2 YNNKEL (reference sequence). There are 16 residues in the CDR3. After removal of 3 bases from V and 0 bases from J, the junction contained 3 bases not matched to a gene. The CDR3 sequence: CASSHEGLADQETQYF. CDR3 coding DNA: TGTGCCAGCAGCCACGAGGGACTAGCGGACCAAGAGACCCAGTACTTC.

This sequence joins TRBV6-5 and TRBJ2-7; a weak D match, TRBD1 (5 bases). This CDR3 comprises 15 residues. The germline gives CDR1 MNHEY, CDR2 SVGAGI. Trimming removed 0 bases at V and 2 bases at J, with 11 bases between. CDR3 in DNA: TGTGCCAGCAGTTACTCGTTTCAGGGCACCTACGAGCAGTACTTC. This translates into CASSYSFQGTYEQYF.

The V and J genes are TRBV14 and TRBJ1-4; D is unclear. V lost 0 bases to trimming and J lost 8 bases, with 13 bases between them. Germline lookup yields CDR1 SGHDN and CDR2 FVKESK. This CDR3 contains 15 residues. The CDR3 DNA is TGTGCCAGCAGCCAAGAAGCGTCTCGGAGGGAAAAACTGTTTTTT. It specifies CASSQEASRREKLFF.

The chain couples TRBV27 to TRBJ2-5, with TRBD1 identical over 7 bases. With 6 bases clipped from V and 5 bases from J, the junction kept 21 bases outside the gene matches. The germline gives CDR1 MNHEY, CDR2 SMNVEV (reference sequence). This CDR3 has 18 amino acids. CDR3 sequence (DNA): TGTGCCAGCAGCCCCTACCCGAGGGGGCGTGGGGTTGGGGAGACCCAGTACTTC. Translation: CASSPYPRGRGVGETQYF.

This sequence joins TRBV7-8 and TRBJ1-2, with 7 bases fitting TRBD1. Germline values: CDR1 SGHVS, CDR2 FQNEAQ. V gave up 5 bases and J gave up 1 base; unmatched junction bases: 13. This CDR3 has 17 amino acids. The CDR3 DNA reads TGTGCCAGCAGCCCATCCCGTACGGGACAGCATAACTATGGCTACACCTTC. Translated: CASSPSRTGQHNYGYTF.

As concerns this clone: A read error may produce the germline difference seen at one junction end. The V call is TRBV7-3, the J call TRBJ1-6, with unresolved D. In germline, CDR1 is SGHTA, CDR2 FQGTGA. The CDR3 runs 17 residues. CDR3 region: CASSLTWPGSEDSPLHF. CDR3 nucleotide sequence: TGTGCCAGCAGCCTAACCTGGCCTGGTAGTGAGGATTCACCCCTCCACTTT.

The chain is built from TRBV4-1 and TRBJ1-5; 10 bases agree with TRBD1. V dropped 0 bases and J dropped 4; count of bases not matched to a gene: 6. CDR3 size: 17 residues. Per germline, CDR1 MGHRA and CDR2 YSYEKL. CDR3 nucleotide sequence: TGCGCCAGCAGCCAAGATTCAAGGGACAGGGGAAATCAGCCCCAGCATTTT. Translation: CASSQDSRDRGNQPQHF.

The genes are TRBV28 and TRBJ2-5; 16 bases line up with TRBD2. The germline CDR1 and CDR2 sequences are MDHEN and SYDVKM. The CDR3 has 20 residues. The J segment lost 2 bases and the V segment lost 2 bases, leaving 11 bases of the junction unmatched. The chain's CDR3 is CASSLNGDLGLAGGQETQYF. The CDR3 region has the DNA TGTGCCAGCAGTTTAAACGGGGACTTGGGACTAGCGGGAGGGCAAGAGACCCAGTACTTC.

The gene calls are TRBV27 and TRBJ1-5; D might be TRBD1 (5 bases). The length of the CDR3 is 14 residues. CDR1 and CDR2 from the germline V gene are MNHEY and SMNVEV (reference sequence). Trimming removed 5 bases at V and 6 bases at J, with 14 bases between. The CDR3 coding sequence is TGTGCCAGCAGTACCCAGGGATATATTCAGCCCCAGCATTTT. It encodes CASSTQGYIQPQHF.

V gene TRBV9 combines with J gene TRBJ2-1, with 9 bases aligning to TRBD2. CDR1 is SGDLS, CDR2 YYNGEE, per germline. CDR3 length: 19 amino acids. Trimming cost V 0 bases and J 3 bases; bases outside gene matches: 13. The CDR3 bases are TGTGCCAGCAGCGTAGTAGCCGGATGGGGACTAGCAGTCTACAATGAGCAGTTCTTC. Amino acids: CASSVVAGWGLAVYNEQFF.

This chain connects TRBV10-2 to TRBJ2-2, with D possibly matching TRBD2 (7 bases). The germline gives CDR1 WSHSY, CDR2 SAAADI. Trimming cost V 8 bases and J 4 bases, with 20 bases left between them. The CDR3 loop spans 16 amino acids. The DNA for the CDR3 is TGCGCCAGCGGGGGGGGCAGCGGGAAAATCACCGGGGAGCTGTTTTTT. This codes for CASGGGSGKITGELFF.

The table lists this clone with many counts. The V gene is TRBV28, the J gene TRBJ2-7, with TRBD1 matching over 9 bases. J gave up 11 bases and V 2 bases, and 13 bases lay outside the gene matches. Germline values: CDR1 MDHEN, CDR2 SYDVKM. The CDR3 is 15 amino acids. The DNA for the CDR3 is TGTGCCAGCAGTTTAAGTGGTCCGTTCGGACAGGGGAAGTACTTC. Translation gives CASSLSGPFGQGKYF.

This clone was recorded once. The genes are TRBV27 and TRBJ1-5; D is undetermined. The germline gives CDR1 MNHEY, CDR2 SMNVEV (reference sequence). The CDR3 loop spans 14 amino acids. Trimming pared 3 bases from V and 3 bases from J, leaving 9 bases between. The CDR3 sequence: CASSLRGHNQPQHF. The CDR3 nucleotides are TGTGCCAGCAGTTTGAGAGGGCACAATCAGCCCCAGCATTTT.